These 8 T cell receptor beta chains came from one sample sequenced in a study of Ad26.COV2.S vaccination and SARS-CoV-2 variants. Treatment of the sample: some 20 received Ad26.COV2.S at low or high dose, single or two shots; roughly five received placebo; per-sample allocation not given. Samples came from day 63 after the first vaccine or placebo injection. Sequencing was performed with immunoSEQ multiplex PCR; in TCRdb, only in-frame clones are kept and a portion is missing. The sample holds roughly 460,000 clones, 80% to 90% seen once. The sequencing used peripheral blood, collected in a trial of Ad26.COV2.S vaccine versus placebo. The receptor source for this set is a person aged 18-60 years who received the Ad26.COV2.S COVID-19 vaccine or a placebo.

The chain uses TRBV7-9 and TRBJ2-1, with 8 bases aligning to TRBD2. V shed 5 bases and J 0 bases; nucleotides not matched to a gene: 6. CDR3 length equals 16 residues. In germline, CDR1 is SEHNR, CDR2 FQNEAQ (reference sequence). Written as DNA, the CDR3 is TGTGCCAGCAGCGCCGCCGGGACTAGCTCCTACAATGAGCAGTTCTTC. Translation: CASSAAGTSSYNEQFF. Filled out from reference TRBV7-9 and TRBJ2-1, the complete variable domain reads DTGVSQNPRHKITKRGQNVTFRCDPISEHNRLYWYRQTLGQGPEFLTYFQNEAQLEKSRLLSDRFSAERPKGSFSTLEIQRTEQGDSAMYLCASSAAGTSSYNEQFFGPGTRLTVL.

This chain uses TRBV4-2 with TRBJ1-2; TRBD1 agrees at 9 bases. CDR1 LGHNA and CDR2 YNFKEQ come from the germline V gene. CDR3 length: 18 residues. The V segment lost 0 bases and the J segment 4 bases; nucleotides outside the gene matches: 12. The CDR3 DNA sequence: TGTGCCAGCAGCCAAGAAGGGACAGGGTTCATTCGGGCCTATGGCTACACCTTC. Protein product: CASSQEGTGFIRAYGYTF.

The chain has TRBV2 and TRBJ2-7; D ambiguous. CDR1 is SNHLY and CDR2 is FYNNEI in the germline V gene. V was clipped by 7 bases and J by 3 bases, with 19 bases between them. This CDR3 region has 15 residues. CDR3 sequence: CASTPITRKFYEQYF. For the CDR3, the DNA is TGTGCCAGCACCCCTATCACACGGAAGTTCTACGAGCAGTACTTC.

The chain carries TRBV10-3 and TRBJ2-2; TRBD2 aligns across 9 bases. Per the germline V gene, CDR1 is ENHRY and CDR2 is SYGVKD. The CDR3 spans 17 residues. With V trimmed by 0 bases and J by 6 bases, 8 bases remained unmatched. This chain's CDR3 is CAISESSLAGTSGELFF. DNA of the CDR3: TGTGCCATCAGTGAGTCATCGCTAGCGGGAACGTCCGGGGAGCTGTTTTTT.

The chain carries TRBV3-1 (or the pseudogene TRBV3-2) and TRBJ2-1; 8 bases align to TRBD2. The CDR3 is made up of 15 amino acids. The V and J ends lost 1 base and 6 bases, in that order; junction bases with no gene match: 5. The germline gives CDR1 LGHDT, CDR2 YNNKEL (reference sequence). Here the CDR3 reads CASSQVPTSGNEQFF. The CDR3 DNA sequence: TGTGCCAGCAGCCAAGTCCCCACTAGCGGCAATGAGCAGTTCTTC.

CDR3: CASSRLAGGTGELFF. CDR3 nucleotide sequence: TGTGCCAGTTCCCGACTAGCGGGAGGCACCGGGGAGCTGTTTTTT. The chain is built from TRBV19 and TRBJ2-2, with TRBD2 matching 13 bases. The CDR3 has 15 residues. V was pared by 8 bases and J by 4 bases, with 4 bases of the junction left unmatched. Germline loops: CDR1 LNHDA, CDR2 SQIVND (reference sequence).

V and J are TRBV4-1 and TRBJ2-1, with 10 bases matching TRBD2. With V trimmed by 2 bases and J by 4 bases, 5 bases remained unmatched. Germline V lookup: CDR1 MGHRA, CDR2 YSYEKL. This CDR3 spans 16 amino acids. The DNA of the CDR3 is TGCGCCAGCAGCCAACCGACTAGCGGGCATTACAATGAGCAGTTCTTC. As protein: CASSQPTSGHYNEQFF.

This clone was picked up one time. V is TRBV5-5 and J is TRBJ1-2; D gene uncertain. V was clipped by 4 bases and J by 0 bases, with 16 bases between them. Germline V gene sequence: CDR1 SGHKS, CDR2 YYEKEE (reference sequence). CDR3 length equals 16 residues. The CDR3 nucleotides read TGTGCCAGCAGCGCCCGAAAGGTTGGAGCTAACTATGGCTACACCTTC. Translation gives CASSARKVGANYGYTF.